This T cell receptor (beta chain) stems from a study of blood T cell repertoires in COVID-19. Overall study context: T cells, B-cell-depleted T cells, or PBMCs supplied cDNA or gDNA.

Per the original data handling: Amplification of reference gene primers was used by the study to estimate nucleated cell counts. Sequencing used immunoSEQ multiplex PCR; TCRdb keeps in-frame clones, though not all of them. The V and J calls and clone size were taken over from that table, and D and trimming were inferred from the DNA. The table includes roughly 410,000 clones, about 89% detected once. CDR3 length: 16 amino acids. Germline CDR1 is LGHNA and CDR2 is YSLEER. The V gene lost 4 bases and the J gene lost 5 bases, with 17 bases spanning the gap. This receptor was obtained from a woman aged 40 to 50 with COVID-19, enrolled during active disease. The chain has TRBV4-3 and TRBJ1-4; D might be TRBD1 (6 bases). Specimen: peripheral blood. CDR3 sequence: CASSRVGGGPNEKLFF. CDR3 in DNA: TGCGCCAGCAGCCGGGTTGGCGGGGGCCCGAATGAAAAACTGTTTTTT.